This paragraph covers one T cell receptor beta chain sequence. Its antigen is not identified. This table comes from immunoSEQ multiplex PCR, and its TCRdb copy is limited to in-frame clones, with some not included. The data contain 300,000 to 400,000 clones, 70% to 90% of them seen just once; the ten biggest clones take up around 2%. Treatment denoted: 15 to 20 received Ad26.COV2.S at low or high dose, single or two shots; about 5 received placebo; per-sample allocation not given. Samples came from day 63 after the first vaccine or placebo injection. Cohort 1b enrolled adults aged 18-55 years in Boston. The sample comes from a study of Ad26.COV2.S vaccination and SARS-CoV-2 variants. Study information: A participant enrolled in the COV1001 Ad26.COV2.S trial arm provided the sample. The authors gave Ad26.COV2.S intramuscularly, either once or twice 56 days apart.

Study-wide points: It was vaccine recipients, not placebo recipients, who had the higher spike-specific TCR breadth.

Trimming shortened V by 4 bases and J by 2 bases, and 14 bases separated the two germline ends. Germline CDR1 is MGHRA and CDR2 is YSYEKL. This CDR3 spans 15 amino acids. The starting material was peripheral blood, obtained in a trial of Ad26.COV2.S vaccine versus placebo. This chain uses TRBV4-1 with TRBJ2-5; D unresolved. This sequence originates from a person aged 18-65 years who received the Ad26.COV2.S COVID-19 vaccine or a placebo. CDR3 in DNA: TGCGCCAGCAGCCGCGTATACCTACTTCAAGAGACCCAGTACTTC. This encodes CASSRVYLLQETQYF.